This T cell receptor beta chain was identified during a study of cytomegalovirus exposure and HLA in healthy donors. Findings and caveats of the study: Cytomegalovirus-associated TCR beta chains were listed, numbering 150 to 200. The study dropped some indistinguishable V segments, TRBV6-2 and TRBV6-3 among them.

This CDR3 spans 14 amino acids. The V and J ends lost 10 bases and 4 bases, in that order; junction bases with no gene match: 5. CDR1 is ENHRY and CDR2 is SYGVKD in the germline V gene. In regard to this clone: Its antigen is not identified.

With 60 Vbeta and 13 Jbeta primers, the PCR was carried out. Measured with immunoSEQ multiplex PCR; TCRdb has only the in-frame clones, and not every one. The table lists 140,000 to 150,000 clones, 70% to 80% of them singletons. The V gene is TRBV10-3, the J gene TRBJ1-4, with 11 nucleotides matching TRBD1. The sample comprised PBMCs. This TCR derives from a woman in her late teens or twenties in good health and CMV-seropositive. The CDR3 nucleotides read TGTGCCAGTGGACAGGGGGCAAATAATGAAAAACTGTTTTTT. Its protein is CASGQGANNEKLFF.